This T cell receptor (beta chain) was captured in a study of blood T cell repertoires in COVID-19. The germline V and J ends were trimmed by 0 bases and 4 bases, with 27 bases remaining between them. This CDR3 is built from 20 residues. Germline V lookup: CDR1 SGDLS, CDR2 YYNGEE. Using immunoSEQ multiplex PCR, the repertoire was profiled, and TCRdb retains in-frame clones only, with some absent. The table shows roughly 200,000 clones, with roughly 85% occurring only once. Sample: peripheral blood. The clonotype comes from a human donor with active or convalescent COVID-19. The donor label of this sample is uncertain. The V gene is TRBV9, the J gene TRBJ2-3, with D possibly matching TRBD2 (6 bases). CDR3 DNA: TGTGCCAGCAGCGTAGCCATTATCGAACGGGACTCCGTGGGAGCAGATACGCAGTATTTT. It is translated as CASSVAIIERDSVGADTQYF.